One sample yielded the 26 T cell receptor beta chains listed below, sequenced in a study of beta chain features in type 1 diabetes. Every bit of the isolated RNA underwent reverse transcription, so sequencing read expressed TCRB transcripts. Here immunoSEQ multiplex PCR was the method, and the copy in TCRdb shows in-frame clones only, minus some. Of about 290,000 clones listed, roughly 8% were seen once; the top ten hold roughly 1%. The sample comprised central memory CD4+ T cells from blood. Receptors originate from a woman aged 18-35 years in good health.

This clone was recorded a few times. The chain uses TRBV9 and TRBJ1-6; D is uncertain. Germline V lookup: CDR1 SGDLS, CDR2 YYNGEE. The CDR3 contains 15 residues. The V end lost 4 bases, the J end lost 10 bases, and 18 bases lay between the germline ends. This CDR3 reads CASSHGGRDGSPLHF. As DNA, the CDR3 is TGTGCCAGCAGCCACGGAGGGCGCGATGGCTCACCCCTCCACTTT.

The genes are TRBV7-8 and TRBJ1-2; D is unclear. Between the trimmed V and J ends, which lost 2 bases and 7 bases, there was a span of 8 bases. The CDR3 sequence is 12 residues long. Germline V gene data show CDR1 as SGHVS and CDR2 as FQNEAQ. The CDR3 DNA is TGTGCCAGCAGCTTACTGGGTGGTGGCTACACCTTC. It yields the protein CASSLLGGGYTF.

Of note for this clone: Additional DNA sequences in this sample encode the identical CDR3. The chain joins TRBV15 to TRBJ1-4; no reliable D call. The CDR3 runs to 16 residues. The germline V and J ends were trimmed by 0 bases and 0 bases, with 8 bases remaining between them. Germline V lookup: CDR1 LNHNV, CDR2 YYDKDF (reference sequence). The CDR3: CATSRDRRSTNEKLFF. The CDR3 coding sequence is TGTGCCACCAGCAGAGATCGTAGGTCAACTAATGAAAAACTGTTTTTT. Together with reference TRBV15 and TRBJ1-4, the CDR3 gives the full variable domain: DAMVIQNPRYQVTQFGKPVTLSCSQTLNHNVMYWYQQKSSQAPKLLFHYYDKDFNNEADTPDNFQSRRPNTSFCFLDIRSPGLGDTAMYLCATSRDRRSTNEKLFFGSGTQLSVL.

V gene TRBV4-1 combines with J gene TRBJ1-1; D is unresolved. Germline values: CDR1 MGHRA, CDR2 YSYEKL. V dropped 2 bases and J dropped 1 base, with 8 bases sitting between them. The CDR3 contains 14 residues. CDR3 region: CASSQMGWNTEAFF. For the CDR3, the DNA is TGCGCCAGCAGCCAAATGGGTTGGAACACTGAAGCTTTCTTT.

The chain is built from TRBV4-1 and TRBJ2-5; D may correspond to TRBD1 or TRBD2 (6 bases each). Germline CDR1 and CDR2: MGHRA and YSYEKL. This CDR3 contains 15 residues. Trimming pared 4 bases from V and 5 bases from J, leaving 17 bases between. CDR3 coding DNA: TGCGCCAGCAGCCGGAACAGTCTAGGGGGGGAGACCCAGTACTTC. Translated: CASSRNSLGGETQYF.

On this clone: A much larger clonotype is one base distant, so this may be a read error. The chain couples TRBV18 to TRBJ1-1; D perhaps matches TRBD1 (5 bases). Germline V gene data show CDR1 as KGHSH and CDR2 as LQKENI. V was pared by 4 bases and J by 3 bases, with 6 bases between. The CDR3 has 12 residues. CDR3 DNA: TGTGCCAGCTCACGGGGGGACACTGAAGCTTTCTTT. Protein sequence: CASSRGDTEAFF.

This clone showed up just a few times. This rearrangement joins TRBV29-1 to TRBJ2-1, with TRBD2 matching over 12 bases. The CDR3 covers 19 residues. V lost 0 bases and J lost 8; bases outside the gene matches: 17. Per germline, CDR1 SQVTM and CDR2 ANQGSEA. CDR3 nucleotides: TGCAGCGTTGAAGATAGAGGAGCTAGCGGGAGGGTAAGGCATGATGAGCAGTTCTTC. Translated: CSVEDRGASGRVRHDEQFF.

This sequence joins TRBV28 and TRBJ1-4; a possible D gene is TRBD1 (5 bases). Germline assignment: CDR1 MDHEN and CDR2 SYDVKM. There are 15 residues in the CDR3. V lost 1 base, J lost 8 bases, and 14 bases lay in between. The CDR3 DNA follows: TGTGCCAGCAGTTTATTAAGCTTCAGGGCGGAAAAACTGTTTTTT. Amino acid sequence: CASSLLSFRAEKLFF.

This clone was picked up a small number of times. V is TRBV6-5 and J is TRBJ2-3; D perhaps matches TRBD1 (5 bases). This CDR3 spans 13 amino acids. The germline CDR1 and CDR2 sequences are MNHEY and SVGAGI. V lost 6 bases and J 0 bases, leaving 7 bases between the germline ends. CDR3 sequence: CASRAGSTDTQYF. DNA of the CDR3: TGTGCCAGCAGGGCAGGGAGCACAGATACGCAGTATTTT.

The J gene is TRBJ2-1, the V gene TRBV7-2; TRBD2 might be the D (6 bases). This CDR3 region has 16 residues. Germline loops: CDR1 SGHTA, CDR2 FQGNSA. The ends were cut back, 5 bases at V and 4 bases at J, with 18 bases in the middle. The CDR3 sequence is CASSPRRERSYNEQFF. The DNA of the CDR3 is TGTGCCAGCAGCCCCCGCCGGGAGCGGTCTTACAATGAGCAGTTCTTC.

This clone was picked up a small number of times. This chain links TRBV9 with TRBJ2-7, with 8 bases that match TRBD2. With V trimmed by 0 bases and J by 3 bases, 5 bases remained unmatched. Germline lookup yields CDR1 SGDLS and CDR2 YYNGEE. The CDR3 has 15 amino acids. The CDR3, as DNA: TGTGCCAGCAGCGTAGGGCCGGGAGGGAACTACGAGCAGTACTTC. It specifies CASSVGPGGNYEQYF.

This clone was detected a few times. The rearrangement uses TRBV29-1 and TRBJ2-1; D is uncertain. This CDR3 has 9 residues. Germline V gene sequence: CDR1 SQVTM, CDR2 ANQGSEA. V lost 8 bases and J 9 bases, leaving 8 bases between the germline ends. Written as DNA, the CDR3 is TGCAGCATCGAGATTGAGCAGTTCTTC. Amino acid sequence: CSIEIEQFF.

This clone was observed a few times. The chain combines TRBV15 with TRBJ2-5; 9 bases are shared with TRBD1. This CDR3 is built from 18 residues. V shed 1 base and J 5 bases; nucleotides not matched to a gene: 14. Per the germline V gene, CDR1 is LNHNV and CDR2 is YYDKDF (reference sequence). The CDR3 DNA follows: TGTGCCACCAGCAGAGGAGGCCGACAGGGGGGAAGGCTGGAGACCCAGTACTTC. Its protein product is CATSRGGRQGGRLETQYF.

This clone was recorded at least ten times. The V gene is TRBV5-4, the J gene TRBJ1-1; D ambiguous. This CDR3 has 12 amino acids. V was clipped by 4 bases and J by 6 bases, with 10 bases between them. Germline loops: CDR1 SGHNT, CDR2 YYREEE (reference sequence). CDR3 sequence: CASSRWGSEAFF. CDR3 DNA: TGTGCCAGCAGCCGATGGGGTTCTGAAGCTTTCTTT.

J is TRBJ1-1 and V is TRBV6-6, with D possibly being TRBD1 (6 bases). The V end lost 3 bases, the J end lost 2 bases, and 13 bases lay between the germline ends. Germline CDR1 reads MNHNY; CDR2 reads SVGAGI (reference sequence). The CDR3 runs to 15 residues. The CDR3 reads CASSYGGTFNTEAFF. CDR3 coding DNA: TGTGCCAGCAGTTATGGGGGCACCTTCAACACTGAAGCTTTCTTT.

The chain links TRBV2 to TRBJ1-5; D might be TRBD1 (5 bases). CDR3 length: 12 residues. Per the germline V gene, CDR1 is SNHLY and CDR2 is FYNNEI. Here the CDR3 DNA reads TGTGCAGAGGGGCAAGGCAATCAGCCCCAGCATTTT. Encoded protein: CAEGQGNQPQHF.

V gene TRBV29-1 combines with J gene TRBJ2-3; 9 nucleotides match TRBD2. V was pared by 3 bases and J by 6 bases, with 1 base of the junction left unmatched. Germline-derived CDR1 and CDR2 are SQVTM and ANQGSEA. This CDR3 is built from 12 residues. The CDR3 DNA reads TGCAGCGTTGAGCGGGGGGGGGATACGCAGTATTTT. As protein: CSVERGGDTQYF.

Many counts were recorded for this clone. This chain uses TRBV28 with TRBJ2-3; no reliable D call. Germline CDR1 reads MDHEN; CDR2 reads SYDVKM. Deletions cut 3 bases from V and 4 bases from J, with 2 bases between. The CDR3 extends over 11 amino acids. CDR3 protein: CASSFSDTQYF. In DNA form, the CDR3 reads TGTGCCAGCAGTTTTTCAGATACGCAGTATTTT. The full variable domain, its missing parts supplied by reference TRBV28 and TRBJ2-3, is DVKVTQSSRYLVKRTGEKVFLECVQDMDHENMFWYRQDPGLGLRLIYFSYDVKMKEKGDIPEGYSVSREKKERFSLILESASTNQTSMYLCASSFSDTQYFGPGTRLTVL.

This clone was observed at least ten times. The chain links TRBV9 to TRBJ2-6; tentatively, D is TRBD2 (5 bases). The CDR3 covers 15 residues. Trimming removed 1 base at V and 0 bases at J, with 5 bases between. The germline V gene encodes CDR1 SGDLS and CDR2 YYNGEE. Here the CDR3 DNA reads TGTGCCAGCAGCGTACGGGGCTCTGGGGCCAACGTCCTGACTTTC. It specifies CASSVRGSGANVLTF.

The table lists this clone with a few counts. Here the CDR3 DNA reads TGTGCCAGCGTTTTTGGGCAGGGTTATGAAAAACTGTTTTTT. Translated, it gives CASVFGQGYEKLFF. The J gene is TRBJ1-4, the V gene TRBV2; TRBD1 might be the D (5 bases). The germline V gene has CDR1 SNHLY and CDR2 FYNNEI. There are 14 residues in the CDR3. V was trimmed by 8 bases and J by 6 bases, leaving 16 bases between them.

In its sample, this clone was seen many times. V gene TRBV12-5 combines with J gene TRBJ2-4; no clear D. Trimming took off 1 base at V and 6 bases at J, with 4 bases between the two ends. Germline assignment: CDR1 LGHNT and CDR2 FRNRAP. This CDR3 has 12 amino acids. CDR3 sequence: CASGLETNIQYF. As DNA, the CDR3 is TGTGCTAGTGGTTTGGAGACAAACATTCAGTACTTC.

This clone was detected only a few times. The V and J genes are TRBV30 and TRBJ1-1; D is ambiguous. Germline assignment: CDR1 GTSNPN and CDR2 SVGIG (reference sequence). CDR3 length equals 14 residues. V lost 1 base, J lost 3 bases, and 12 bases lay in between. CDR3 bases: TGTGCCTGGAGTGGACTGCACGGCTACACTGAAGCTTTCTTT. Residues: CAWSGLHGYTEAFF.

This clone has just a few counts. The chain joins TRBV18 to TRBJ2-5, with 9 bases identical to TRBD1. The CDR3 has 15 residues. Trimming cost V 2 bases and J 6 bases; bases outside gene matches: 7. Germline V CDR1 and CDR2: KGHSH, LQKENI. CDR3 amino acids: CASSPDRGNSKTQYF. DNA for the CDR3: TGTGCCAGCTCACCAGACAGGGGGAACTCCAAGACCCAGTACTTC.

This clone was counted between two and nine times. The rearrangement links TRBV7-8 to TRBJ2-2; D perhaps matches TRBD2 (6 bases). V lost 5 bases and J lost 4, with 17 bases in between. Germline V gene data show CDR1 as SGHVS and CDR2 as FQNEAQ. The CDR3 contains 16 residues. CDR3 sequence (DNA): TGTGCCAGCAGCCGCGGGGACCCCCCGGTCACCGGGGAGCTGTTTTTT. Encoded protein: CASSRGDPPVTGELFF.

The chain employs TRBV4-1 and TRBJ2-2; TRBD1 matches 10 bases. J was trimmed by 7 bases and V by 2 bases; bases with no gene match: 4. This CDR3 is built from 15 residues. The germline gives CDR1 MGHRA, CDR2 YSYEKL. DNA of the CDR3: TGCGCCAGCAGCCAACCGGGACAGGGGATCGGGGAGCTGTTTTTT. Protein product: CASSQPGQGIGELFF.

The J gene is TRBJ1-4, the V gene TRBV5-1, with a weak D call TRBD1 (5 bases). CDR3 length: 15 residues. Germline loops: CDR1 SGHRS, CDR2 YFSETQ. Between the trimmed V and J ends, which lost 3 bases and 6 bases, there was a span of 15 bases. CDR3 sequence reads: CASSSSGEPDEKLFF. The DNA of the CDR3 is TGCGCCAGCAGCTCTTCGGGGGAGCCGGATGAAAAACTGTTTTTT.